The clone carrying this T cell receptor beta chain was observed many times. Its specificity is not known. These data belong to a study of T cell repertoires in cytomegalovirus infection. General study points: Accumulated public TCR beta family frequency recognized individuals carrying CMV together with the relevant HLA. CMV-specific TCR beta clonotypes restricted by HLA-C dominated the ex vivo response.

V was trimmed by 1 base and J by 7 bases, leaving 8 bases between them. Germline assignment: CDR1 SGHVS and CDR2 FQNEAQ. This CDR3 spans 14 amino acids. TCRdb fed the reads into MiXCR, producing one record per CDR3 protein. Among almost 500,000 distinct CDR3 sequences, around 11% were seen once, and the ten largest hold roughly a tenth. The sequence came from a human donor in good health (CMV status not recorded). Some clones in this sample may be carry-over from other donors' samples. The source material was PBMCs. This rearrangement joins TRBV7-8 to TRBJ1-6, with D uncertain. In DNA form, the CDR3 reads TGTGCCAGCAGCTTAGGGGGTAAGAATTCACCCCTCCACTTT. The encoded protein is CASSLGGKNSPLHF.